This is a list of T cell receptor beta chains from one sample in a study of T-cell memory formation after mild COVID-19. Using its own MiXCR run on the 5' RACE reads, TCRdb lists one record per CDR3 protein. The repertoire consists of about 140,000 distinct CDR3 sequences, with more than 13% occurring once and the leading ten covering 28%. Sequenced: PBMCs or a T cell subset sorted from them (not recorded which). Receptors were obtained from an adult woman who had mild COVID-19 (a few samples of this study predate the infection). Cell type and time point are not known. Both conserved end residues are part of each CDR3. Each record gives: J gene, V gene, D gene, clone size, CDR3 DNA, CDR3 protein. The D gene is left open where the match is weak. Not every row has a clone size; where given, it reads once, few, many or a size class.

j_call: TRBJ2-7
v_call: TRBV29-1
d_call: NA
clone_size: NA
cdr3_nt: TGCAGCGTTTTGACTGAGGTGGAGCAGTACTTC
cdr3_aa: CSVLTEVEQYF

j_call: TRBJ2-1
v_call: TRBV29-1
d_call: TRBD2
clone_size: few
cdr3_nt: TGCAGCGTGGTACTAGCGGGTTATTACAATGAGCAGTTCTTC
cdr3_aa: CSVVLAGYYNEQFF

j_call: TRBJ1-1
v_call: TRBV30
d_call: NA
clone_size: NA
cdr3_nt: TGTGCCTGGAGTGTCTCTAGCGTCGACAACATGAGGGACACTGAAGCTTTCTTT
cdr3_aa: CAWSVSSVDNMRDTEAFF

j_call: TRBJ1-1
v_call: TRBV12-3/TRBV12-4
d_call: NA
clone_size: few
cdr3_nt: TGTGCCAGCAGTTTTTCAGGGATCGCTGAAGCTTTCTTT
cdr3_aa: CASSFSGIAEAFF

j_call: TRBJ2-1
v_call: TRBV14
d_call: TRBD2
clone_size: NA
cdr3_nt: TGTGCCAGCAGCCGGACTAGCGGGTACAATGAGCAGTTCTTC
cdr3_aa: CASSRTSGYNEQFF

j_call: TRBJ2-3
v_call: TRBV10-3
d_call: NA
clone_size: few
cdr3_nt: TGTGCCATCAGGAACTCACACGGCACAGATACGCAGTATTTT
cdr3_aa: CAIRNSHGTDTQYF

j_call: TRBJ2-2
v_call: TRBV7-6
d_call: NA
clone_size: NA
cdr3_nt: TGTGCCAGCAGCGGTGATATAGGGGGGACCGGGGAGCTGTTTTTT
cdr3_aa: CASSGDIGGTGELFF

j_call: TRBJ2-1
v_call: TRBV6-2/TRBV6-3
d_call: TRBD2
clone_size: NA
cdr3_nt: TGTGCCAGCAGTTACCACACTAGCGGACTATACAATGAGCAGTTCTTC
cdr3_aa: CASSYHTSGLYNEQFF

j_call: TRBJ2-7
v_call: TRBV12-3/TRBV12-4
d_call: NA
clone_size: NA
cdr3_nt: TGTGCCAGCAGTTTAGGTTCTGATTACGAGCAGTACTTC
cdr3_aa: CASSLGSDYEQYF

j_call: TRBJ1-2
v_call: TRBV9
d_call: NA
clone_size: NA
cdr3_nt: TGTGCCAGCAGCGTACTTGCCGCCCAGGGTGGCTATGGCTACACCTTC
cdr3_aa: CASSVLAAQGGYGYTF

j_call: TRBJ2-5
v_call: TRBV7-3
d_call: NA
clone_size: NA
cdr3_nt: TGTGCCAGCAGCTTATTTGGTGGGGAAGAGACCCAGTACTTC
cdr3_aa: CASSLFGGEETQYF

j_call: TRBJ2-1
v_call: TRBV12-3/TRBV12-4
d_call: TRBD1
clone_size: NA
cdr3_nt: TGTGCCAGCAGTGGGCCGTGGATGGCACAGGGGGGTGAGCAGTTCTTC
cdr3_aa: CASSGPWMAQGGEQFF

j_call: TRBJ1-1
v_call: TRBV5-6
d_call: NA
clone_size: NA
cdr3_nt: TGTGCCAGCAGCTTGTTTGGGGGCAGTTTTGAAGCTTTCTTT
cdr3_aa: CASSLFGGSFEAFF

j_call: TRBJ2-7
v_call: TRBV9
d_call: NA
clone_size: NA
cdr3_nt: TGTGCCAGCAGCCCCGGGGCCTTTACCCCCGAGCAGTACTTC
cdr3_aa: CASSPGAFTPEQYF

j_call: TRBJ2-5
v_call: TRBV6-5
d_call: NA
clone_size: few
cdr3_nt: TGTGCCAGCAGTTACTCGCGGGGCTGGGAGACCCAGTACTTC
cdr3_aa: CASSYSRGWETQYF

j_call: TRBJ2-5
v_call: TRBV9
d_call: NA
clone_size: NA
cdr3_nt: TGTGCCAGCAGCGTAGTGGGTAGCGGTGAGACCCAGTACTTC
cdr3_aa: CASSVVGSGETQYF

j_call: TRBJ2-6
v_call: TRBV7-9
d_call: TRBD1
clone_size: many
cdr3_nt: TGTGCCAGCAGCTTAATTTACGGGACAGGGCCTGGGGCCAACGTCCTGACTTTC
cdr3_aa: CASSLIYGTGPGANVLTF

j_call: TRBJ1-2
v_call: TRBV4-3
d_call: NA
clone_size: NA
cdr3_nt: TGCGCCAGCAGCCAAGCCCCCGACAGACCCCTGCCCGATGGCTACACCTTC
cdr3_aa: CASSQAPDRPLPDGYTF

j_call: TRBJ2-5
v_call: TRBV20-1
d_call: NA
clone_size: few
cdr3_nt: TGCAGTGCTACACCGGGCAGCGCGCAAGAGACCCAGTACTTC
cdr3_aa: CSATPGSAQETQYF

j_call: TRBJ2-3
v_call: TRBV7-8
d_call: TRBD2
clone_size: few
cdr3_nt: TGTGCCAGCAGCGAACTACTAGGGACTAGCGGGAGCACAGATACGCAGTATTTT
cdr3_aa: CASSELLGTSGSTDTQYF

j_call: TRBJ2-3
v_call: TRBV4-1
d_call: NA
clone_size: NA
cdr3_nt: TGCGCCAGCAGCTTAACATGGAGGGTAGGTGGTAGCACAGATACGCAGTATTTT
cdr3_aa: CASSLTWRVGGSTDTQYF

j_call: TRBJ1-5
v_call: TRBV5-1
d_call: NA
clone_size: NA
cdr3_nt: TGCGCCAGCAGTGAATGGGCGGCAGATAGCAATCAGCCCCAGCATTTT
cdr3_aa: CASSEWAADSNQPQHF

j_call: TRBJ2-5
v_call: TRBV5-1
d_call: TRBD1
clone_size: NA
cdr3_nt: TGCGCCAGCAGCTCGGCTGACAGGGTCCAAGAGACCCAGTACTTC
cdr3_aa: CASSSADRVQETQYF

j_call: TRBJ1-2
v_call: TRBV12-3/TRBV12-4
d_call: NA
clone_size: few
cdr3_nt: TGTGCCAGCAGTTTAGGGGGGAGCCCATATGGCTACACCTTC
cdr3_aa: CASSLGGSPYGYTF

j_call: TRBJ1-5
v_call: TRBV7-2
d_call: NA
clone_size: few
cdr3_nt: TGTGCCAGCAGCTTAAATCGGGGGGGTAGCAATCAGCCCCAGCATTTT
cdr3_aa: CASSLNRGGSNQPQHF

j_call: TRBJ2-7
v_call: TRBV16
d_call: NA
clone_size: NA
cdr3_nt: TGTGCCAGCAGCCAAGGGCGGACCTACGAGCAGTACTTC
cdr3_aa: CASSQGRTYEQYF

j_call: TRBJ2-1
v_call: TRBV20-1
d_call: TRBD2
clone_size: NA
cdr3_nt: TGCAGTGCTAGAGATGGCACGGCGGGGCTCATGGGTTCGGGACTAGCCGGTGAGCAGTTCTTC
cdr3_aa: CSARDGTAGLMGSGLAGEQFF

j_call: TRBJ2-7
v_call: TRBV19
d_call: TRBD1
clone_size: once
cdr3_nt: TGTGCCAGTAGCCACGGACAGGGAAGGCACGAGCAGTACTTC
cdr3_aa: CASSHGQGRHEQYF

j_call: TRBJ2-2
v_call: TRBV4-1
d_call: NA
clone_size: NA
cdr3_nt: TGCGCCAGCAGCCAAGAGAGTTCTACCGGGGAGCTGTTTTTT
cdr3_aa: CASSQESSTGELFF

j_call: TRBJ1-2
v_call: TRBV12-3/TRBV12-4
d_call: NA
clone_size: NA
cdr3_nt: TGTGCCAGCAGTTTAGTCATCAATGATGGCTACACCTTC
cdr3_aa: CASSLVINDGYTF

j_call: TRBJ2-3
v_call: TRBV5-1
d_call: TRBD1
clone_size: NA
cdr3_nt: TGCGCCAGCAGCAAACAGGGGACAGATACGCAGTATTTT
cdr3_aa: CASSKQGTDTQYF

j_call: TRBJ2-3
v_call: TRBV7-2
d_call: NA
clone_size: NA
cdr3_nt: TGTGCCAGCAGCTTAGCTCTGCCCACAGATACGCAGTATTTT
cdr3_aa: CASSLALPTDTQYF

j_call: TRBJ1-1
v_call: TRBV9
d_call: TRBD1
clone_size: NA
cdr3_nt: TGTGCCAGCAGCGCACAGGGGATCCTGACTGAAGCTTTCTTT
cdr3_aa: CASSAQGILTEAFF

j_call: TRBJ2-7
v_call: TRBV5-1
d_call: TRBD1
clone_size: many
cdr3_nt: TGCGCCAGCAGCTTACCGGGACAGGCGAGGGAGCAGTACTTC
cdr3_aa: CASSLPGQAREQYF

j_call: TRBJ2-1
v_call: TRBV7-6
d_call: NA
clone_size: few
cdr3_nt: TGTGCCAGCAGCTTAGAGGGGACGCAAGTCTACAATGAGCAGTTCTTC
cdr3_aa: CASSLEGTQVYNEQFF

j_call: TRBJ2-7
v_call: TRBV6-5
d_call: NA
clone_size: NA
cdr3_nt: TGTGCCAGCAGTTGGGATGGGGTCCGCCCCTACGAGCAGTACTTC
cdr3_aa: CASSWDGVRPYEQYF

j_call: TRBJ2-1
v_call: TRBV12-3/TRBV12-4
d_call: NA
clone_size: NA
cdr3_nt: TGTGCCAGCAGTCGGGCTACCTACAATGAGCAGTTCTTC
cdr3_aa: CASSRATYNEQFF

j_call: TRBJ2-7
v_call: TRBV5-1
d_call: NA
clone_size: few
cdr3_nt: TGCGCCAGCACCTCGGGCACAGACCTCTACGAGCAGTACTTC
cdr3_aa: CASTSGTDLYEQYF

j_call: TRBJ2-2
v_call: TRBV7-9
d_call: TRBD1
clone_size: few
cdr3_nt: TGTGCCAGCAGCCCACGGACAGGGGCGGGCGGGGAGCTGTTTTTT
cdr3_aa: CASSPRTGAGGELFF

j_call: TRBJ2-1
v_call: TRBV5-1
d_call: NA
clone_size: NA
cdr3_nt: TGCGCCAGCAGCTTGGACTCAAATGAGCAGTTCTTC
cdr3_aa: CASSLDSNEQFF

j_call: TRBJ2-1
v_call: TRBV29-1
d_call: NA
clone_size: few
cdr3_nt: TGCAGCGTCAATGACGCCCAGCAGGGTGGCTCCTACAATGAGCAGTTCTTC
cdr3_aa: CSVNDAQQGGSYNEQFF

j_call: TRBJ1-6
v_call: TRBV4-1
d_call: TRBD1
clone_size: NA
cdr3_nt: TGCGCCAGCAGCCAGCAGGACAGGGCGGAATCACCCCTCCACTTT
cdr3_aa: CASSQQDRAESPLHF

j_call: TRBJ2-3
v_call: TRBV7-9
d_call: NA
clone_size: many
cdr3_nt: TGTGCCAGCAGCCAGGTTTCGGGCACAGATACGCAGTATTTT
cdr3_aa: CASSQVSGTDTQYF

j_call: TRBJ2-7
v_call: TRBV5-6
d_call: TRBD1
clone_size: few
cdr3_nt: TGTGCCAGCAGCCTCGGACAGGGAGACTACGAGCAGTACTTC
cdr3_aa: CASSLGQGDYEQYF

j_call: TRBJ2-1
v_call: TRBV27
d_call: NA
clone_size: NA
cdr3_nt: TGTGCCAGCAGTAGCTGGAGGACAAATAACAATGAGCAGTTCTTC
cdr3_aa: CASSSWRTNNNEQFF

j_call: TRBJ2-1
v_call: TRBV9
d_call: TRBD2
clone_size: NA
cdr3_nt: TGTGCCAGCAGCGTAGCACAGCGGGGCAATGAGCAGTTCTTC
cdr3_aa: CASSVAQRGNEQFF

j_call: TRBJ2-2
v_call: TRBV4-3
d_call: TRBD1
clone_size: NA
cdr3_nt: TGCGCCAGCAGCCACGGGACAGGGGGGACCGGGGAGCTGTTTTTT
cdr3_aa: CASSHGTGGTGELFF

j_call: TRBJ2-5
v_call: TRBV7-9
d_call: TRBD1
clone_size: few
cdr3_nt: TGTGCCAGCAGCTACCTAGACTGGACAGGGAGCCAAGAGACCCAGTACTTC
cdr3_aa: CASSYLDWTGSQETQYF

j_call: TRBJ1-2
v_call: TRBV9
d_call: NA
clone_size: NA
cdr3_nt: TGTGCCAGCAGCCTAGACGACAGACCCTATGGCTACACCTTC
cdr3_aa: CASSLDDRPYGYTF

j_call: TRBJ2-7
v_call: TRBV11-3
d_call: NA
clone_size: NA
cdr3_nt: TGTGCCAGCAGCTTCACCGGGAGTTACTACGAGCAGTACTTC
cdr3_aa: CASSFTGSYYEQYF

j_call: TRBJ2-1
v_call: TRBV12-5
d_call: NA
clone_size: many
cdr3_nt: TGTGCTAGCCCAGCGGAGGACAATGAGCAGTTCTTC
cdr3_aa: CASPAEDNEQFF

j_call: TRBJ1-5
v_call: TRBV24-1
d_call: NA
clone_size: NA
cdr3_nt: TGTGCCACCAGTGATTCCGGGCCACGGAGGGGTCAGCCCCAGCATTTT
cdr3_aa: CATSDSGPRRGQPQHF

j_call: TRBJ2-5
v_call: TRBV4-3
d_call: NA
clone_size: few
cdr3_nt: TGCGCCAGCAGCCCAATGGGACGTTACGGGGAGACCCAGTACTTC
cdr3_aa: CASSPMGRYGETQYF

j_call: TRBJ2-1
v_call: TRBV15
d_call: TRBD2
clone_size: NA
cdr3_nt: TGTGCCACCAGCAGAACGGACGGTGGACTAGCGGATGAGCAGTTCTTC
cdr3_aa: CATSRTDGGLADEQFF

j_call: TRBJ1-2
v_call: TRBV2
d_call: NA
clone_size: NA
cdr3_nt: TGTGCCATCCGGACAGCGGCGTATGGCTACACCTTC
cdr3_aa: CAIRTAAYGYTF

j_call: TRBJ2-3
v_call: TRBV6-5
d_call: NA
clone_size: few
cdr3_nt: TGTGCCAGCAGTTACAGCCCCCCGCCAGGAGTAACAGATACGCAGTATTTT
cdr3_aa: CASSYSPPPGVTDTQYF